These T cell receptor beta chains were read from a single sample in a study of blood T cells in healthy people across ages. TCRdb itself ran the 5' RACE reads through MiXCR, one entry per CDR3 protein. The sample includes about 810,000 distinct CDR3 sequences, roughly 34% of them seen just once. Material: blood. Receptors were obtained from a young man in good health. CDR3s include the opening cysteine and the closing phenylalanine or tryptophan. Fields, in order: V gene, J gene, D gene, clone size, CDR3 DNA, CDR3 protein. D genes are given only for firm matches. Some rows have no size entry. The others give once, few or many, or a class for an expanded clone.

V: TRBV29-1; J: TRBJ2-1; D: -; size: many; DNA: TGCAGCGTTCTCCCAGGGACCTACAATGAGCAGTTCTTC; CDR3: CSVLPGTYNEQFF
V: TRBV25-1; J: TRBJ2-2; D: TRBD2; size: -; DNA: TGTGCCAGCAGTGAATGGGGAGGGACTAAATACACCGGGGAGCTGTTTTTT; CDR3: CASSEWGGTKYTGELFF
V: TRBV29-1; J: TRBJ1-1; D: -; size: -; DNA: TGCAGCACTGCAAGGGGGGAGGGCACTGAAGCTTTCTTT; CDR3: CSTARGEGTEAFF
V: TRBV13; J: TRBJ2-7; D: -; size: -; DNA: TGTGCCAGCAGCCTGCAAGCGCCCTACGAGCAGTACTTC; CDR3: CASSLQAPYEQYF
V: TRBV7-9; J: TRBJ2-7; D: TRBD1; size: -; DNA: TGTGCCAACAGACCCGGGACAGGTCGCGGTGGCGAGCAGTACTTC; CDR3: CANRPGTGRGGEQYF
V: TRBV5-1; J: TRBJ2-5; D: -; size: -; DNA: TGCGCCAGCAACTTGGAGGGCTTCCAAGAGACCCAGTACTTC; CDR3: CASNLEGFQETQYF
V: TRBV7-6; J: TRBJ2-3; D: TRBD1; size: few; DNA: TGTGCCAGCAGCTTAGTAACAGGGGCTAGCACAGATACGCAGTATTTT; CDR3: CASSLVTGASTDTQYF
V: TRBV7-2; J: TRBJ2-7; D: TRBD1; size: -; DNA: TGTGCCAGCAGCTTAAGCGGGACAGGGGGCTCCGAGCAGTACTTC; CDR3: CASSLSGTGGSEQYF
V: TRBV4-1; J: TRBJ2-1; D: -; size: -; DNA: TGCGCCAGCAGCCAAGATTGGCAGGGATCCTACAATGAGCAGTTCTTC; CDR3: CASSQDWQGSYNEQFF
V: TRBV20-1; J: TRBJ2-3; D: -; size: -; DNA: TGCAGTGGGTTAGGGGGGCGCACAGATACGCAGTATTTT; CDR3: CSGLGGRTDTQYF
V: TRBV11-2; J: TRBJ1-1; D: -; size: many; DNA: TGTGCCAGCAGCTTGACTGACAGGAACACTGAAGCTTTCTTT; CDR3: CASSLTDRNTEAFF
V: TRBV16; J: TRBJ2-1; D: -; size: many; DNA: TGTGCCAGCAGCCAATTAGCGACAGAGCAGTTCTTC; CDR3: CASSQLATEQFF
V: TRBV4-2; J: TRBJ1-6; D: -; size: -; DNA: TGTGCCAGCAGCCAAGACCAGGTAGTAGAGAATTATAATTCACCCCTCCACTTT; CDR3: CASSQDQVVENYNSPLHF
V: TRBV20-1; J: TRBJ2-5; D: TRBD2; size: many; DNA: TGCAGTGCTAGCGGACTAGCGGGGAAGTACCAAGAGACCCAGTACTTC; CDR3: CSASGLAGKYQETQYF
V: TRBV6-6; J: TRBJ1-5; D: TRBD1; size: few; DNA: TGTGCCAGCAGACAGGGGGCAGGCAATCAGCCCCAGCATTTT; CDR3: CASRQGAGNQPQHF
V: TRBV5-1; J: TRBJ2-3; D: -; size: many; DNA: TGCGCCAGCAGCTTGTATGGGACCAGCACAGATACGCAGTATTTT; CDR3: CASSLYGTSTDTQYF
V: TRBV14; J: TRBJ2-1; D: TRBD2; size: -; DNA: TGTGCCAGCAGCCATCACCGGGACTACCTTCGGAATGAGCAGTTCTTC; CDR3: CASSHHRDYLRNEQFF
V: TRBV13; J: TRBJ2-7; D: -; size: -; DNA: TGTGCCAGCAGCCCCGGACAGCTACCCTACGAGCAGTACTTC; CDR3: CASSPGQLPYEQYF
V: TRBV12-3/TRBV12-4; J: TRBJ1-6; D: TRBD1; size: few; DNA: TGTGCCAGCAGTCCAAAGGACAGGGGGCTCTATAATTCACCCCTCCACTTT; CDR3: CASSPKDRGLYNSPLHF
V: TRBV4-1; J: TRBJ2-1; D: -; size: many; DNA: TGCGCCAGCAGCCAAATGAGGGGCGATGAGCAGTTCTTC; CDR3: CASSQMRGDEQFF
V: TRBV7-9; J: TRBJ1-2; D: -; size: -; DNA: TGTGCCAGCAGCTCCCGTATAGGGACAAACAATTATAACTATGGCTACACCTTC; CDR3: CASSSRIGTNNYNYGYTF
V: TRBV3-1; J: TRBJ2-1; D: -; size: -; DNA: TGTGCCAGCAGTGCCGGGGGAGAGTACAATGAGCAGTTCTTC; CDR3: CASSAGGEYNEQFF
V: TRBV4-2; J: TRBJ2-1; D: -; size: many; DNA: TGTGCCAGCAGAGCCCGCGACTCCTACAATGAGCAGTTCTTC; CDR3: CASRARDSYNEQFF
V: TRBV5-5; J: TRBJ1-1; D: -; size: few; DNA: TGTGCCAGCAGCTTTGCGCAGGGATCGAACACTGAAGCTTTCTTT; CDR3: CASSFAQGSNTEAFF
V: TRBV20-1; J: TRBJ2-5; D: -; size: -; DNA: TGCAGTGCTAGAAAGATGGGGGACCAAGAGACCCAGTACTTC; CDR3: CSARKMGDQETQYF
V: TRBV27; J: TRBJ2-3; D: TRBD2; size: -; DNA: TGTGCCAGCAACCGAGCGGGGGGTGGGTCGGATACGCAGTATTTT; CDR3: CASNRAGGGSDTQYF
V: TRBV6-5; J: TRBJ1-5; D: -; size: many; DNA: TGTGCCAGCAGACCGACGGGGAGGAATCAGCCCCAGCATTTT; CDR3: CASRPTGRNQPQHF
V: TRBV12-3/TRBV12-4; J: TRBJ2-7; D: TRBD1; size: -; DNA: TGTGCCAGCAGTTCCGACAGGGCCCCTAGGGATGAGCAGTACTTC; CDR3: CASSSDRAPRDEQYF
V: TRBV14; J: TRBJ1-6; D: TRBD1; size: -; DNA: TGTGCCAGCAGTAAAGCTGGGACAGGTAATTCACCCCTCCACTTT; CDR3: CASSKAGTGNSPLHF
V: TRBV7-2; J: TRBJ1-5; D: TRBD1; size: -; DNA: TGTGCCAGCAGCATCGGACAGGGTAGGCTGTGGCCCCAGCATTTT; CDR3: CASSIGQGRLWPQHF
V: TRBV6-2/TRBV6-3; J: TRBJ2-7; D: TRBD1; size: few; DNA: TGTGCCAGCAGTACCTCCGCGGGACAGGTCTACAATGAGCAGTACTTC; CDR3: CASSTSAGQVYNEQYF
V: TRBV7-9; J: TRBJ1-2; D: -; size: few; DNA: TGTGCCAGCAGCTTAGATCCGGGGCCTAACTATGGCTACACCTTC; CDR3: CASSLDPGPNYGYTF
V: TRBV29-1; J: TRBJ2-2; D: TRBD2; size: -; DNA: TGCAGCGTTACTAGCGATGCGAACACCGGGGGGCTGTTTTTT; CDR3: CSVTSDANTGGLFF
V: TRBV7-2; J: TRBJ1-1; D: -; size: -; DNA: TGTGCCAGCAGCTCCGGGGCCCCTGAAGCTTTCTTT; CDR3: CASSSGAPEAFF
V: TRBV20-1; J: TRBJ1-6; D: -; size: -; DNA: TGCAGTGCCCCATTGCAGGGGACTAATTCACCCCTCCACTTT; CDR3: CSAPLQGTNSPLHF
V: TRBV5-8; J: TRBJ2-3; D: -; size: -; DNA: TGTGCCAGCAGCTTGGTCGAGGGTGATACGCAGTATTTT; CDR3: CASSLVEGDTQYF
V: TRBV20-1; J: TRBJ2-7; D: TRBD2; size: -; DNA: TGCAGTGCTAGAGCATTAGCGGGGGGGCCGGGTGAGCAGTACTTC; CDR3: CSARALAGGPGEQYF
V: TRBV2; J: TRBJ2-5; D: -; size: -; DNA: TGTGCCAGCAGTGTGGGGGGCGCCCGCCAAGAGACCCAGTACTTC; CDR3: CASSVGGARQETQYF
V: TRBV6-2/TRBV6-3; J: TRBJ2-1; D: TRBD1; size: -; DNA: TGTGCCAGCAGCTTCCGGGACAGGGGGCCCCTCGGGCAGTTCTTC; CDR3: CASSFRDRGPLGQFF
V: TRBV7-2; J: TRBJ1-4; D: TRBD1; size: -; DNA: TGTGCCAGCAGTAAAGTATCCGGGACAGAGGGCGAAAAACTGTTTTTT; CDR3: CASSKVSGTEGEKLFF
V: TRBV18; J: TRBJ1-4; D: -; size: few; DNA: TGTGCCAGCTCACGAAGAGTTGCAACTAATGAAAAACTGTTTTTT; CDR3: CASSRRVATNEKLFF
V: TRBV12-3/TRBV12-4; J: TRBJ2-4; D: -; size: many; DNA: TGTGCCAGCAGCTCCACGACACTAGCCAAAAACATTCAGTACTTC; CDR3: CASSSTTLAKNIQYF
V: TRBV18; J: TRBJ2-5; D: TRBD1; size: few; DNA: TGTGCCAGCTCAGACCGGGACAGGGGGATCCAAGAGACCCAGTACTTC; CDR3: CASSDRDRGIQETQYF
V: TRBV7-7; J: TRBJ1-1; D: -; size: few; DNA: TGTGCTAGCAGCCCTGACGAGCAGTCCACTGAAGCTTTCTTT; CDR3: CASSPDEQSTEAFF
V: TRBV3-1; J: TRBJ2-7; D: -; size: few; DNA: TGTGCCAGCAGCCAAGAAATCACCAACGGGCAGTACTTC; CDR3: CASSQEITNGQYF
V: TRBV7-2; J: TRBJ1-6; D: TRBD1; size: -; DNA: TGTGCCAGCAGCAGTCCCCGCACAACAGGGGCTGGGTCACCCCTCCACTTT; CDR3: CASSSPRTTGAGSPLHF
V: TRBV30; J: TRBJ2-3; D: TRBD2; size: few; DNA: TGTGCCTGGTCCCTAGCGGGTGCCAGCACAGATACGCAGTATTTT; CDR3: CAWSLAGASTDTQYF
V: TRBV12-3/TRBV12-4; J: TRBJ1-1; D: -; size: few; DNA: TGTGCCAGCAGACTTAATACTGGCACTGAAGCTTTCTTT; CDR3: CASRLNTGTEAFF
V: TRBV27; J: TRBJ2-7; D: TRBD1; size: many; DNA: TGTGCCAGCAGCCCCTTGACAGGGGGCTTCCACTACGAGCAGTACTTC; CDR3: CASSPLTGGFHYEQYF
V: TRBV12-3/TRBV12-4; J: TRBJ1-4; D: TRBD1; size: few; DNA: TGTGCCAGCAGTTTCCCGGGACAGGGGCCTGAAAAACTGTTTTTT; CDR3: CASSFPGQGPEKLFF
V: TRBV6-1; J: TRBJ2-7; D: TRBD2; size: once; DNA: TGTGCCAGCAGAGCTAATACACTAGGACTAGCGGTCTACGAGCAGTACTTC; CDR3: CASRANTLGLAVYEQYF
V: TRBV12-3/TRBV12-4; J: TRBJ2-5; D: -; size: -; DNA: TGTGCCAGCAGTTTAGCCCCAGGGAGGTTGGAGCAGTACTTC; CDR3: CASSLAPGRLEQYF
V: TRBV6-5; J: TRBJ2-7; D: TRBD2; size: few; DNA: TGTGCCAGCACCCTAGCGGCTGGCTCCTACGAGCAGTACTTC; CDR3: CASTLAAGSYEQYF
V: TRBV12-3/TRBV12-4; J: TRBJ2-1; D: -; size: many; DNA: TGTGCCAGCAGTTCACAGGGAGGCTCAACCAATGAGCAGTTCTTC; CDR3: CASSSQGGSTNEQFF
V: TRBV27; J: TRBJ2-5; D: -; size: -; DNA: TGTGCCAGCAGTTTATTCGGCCGGACTAAGGACGGAGAGACCCAGTACTTC; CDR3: CASSLFGRTKDGETQYF
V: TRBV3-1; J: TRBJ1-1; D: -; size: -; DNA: TGTGCCAGCAGCCAAGACATCGGCAGGGTTGAAGCTTTCTTT; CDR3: CASSQDIGRVEAFF
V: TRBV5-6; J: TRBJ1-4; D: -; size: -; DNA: TGTGCCAGCAGTGGGGGGGCAGGGGCGAGTAATGAAAAACTGTTTTTT; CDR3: CASSGGAGASNEKLFF
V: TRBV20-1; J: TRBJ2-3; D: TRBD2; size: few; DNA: TGCAGTGCTATAGGGACTAGCGGGGGGGGAGGGGATACGCAGTATTTT; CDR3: CSAIGTSGGGGDTQYF
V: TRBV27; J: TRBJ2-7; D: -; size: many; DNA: TGTGCCAGCACACCGGGAACAGGGTCATCTTACGAGCAGTACTTC; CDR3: CASTPGTGSSYEQYF
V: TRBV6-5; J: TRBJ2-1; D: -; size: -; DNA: TGTGCCAGCAGCCCCCCGGCCTCCGAGCATGAGCAGTTCTTC; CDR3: CASSPPASEHEQFF